These 26 T cell receptor beta chains were all obtained from the same sample, sequenced in a study of shared clonotypes between healthy human individuals (TCRdb year 2020). CD8 naive samples were CD45RO-negative cells positively selected for CCR7, giving a CD45RA+CCR7+ population that excluded TemRA cells. The library was built by means of the immunoSEQ multiplex PCR assay. This immuneACCESS table, as held by TCRdb, lists in-frame sequences with V and J called but not all clones. Of the missing ones, under half trace to an unresolved V gene in checked studies; the others have no known cause. The sample profile shows hundreds of thousands of clones; more than 85% of them were found once. Together, the top ten hold 24% of the sample. Sequencing used naive CD8+ T cells sorted from blood. The cell subset or site label on this specimen signifies: CD45RA+CCR7+. These receptors all come from a man under 40 in good health.

The gene calls are TRBV6-5 and TRBJ2-6; D is unclear. V gave up 7 bases and J gave up 2 bases, with 3 bases separating them. The CDR3 sequence is 12 residues long. Germline V gene lookup returns CDR1 MNHEY and CDR2 SVGAGI. CDR3 DNA sequence: TGTGCCAGCACTACTGGGGCCAACGTCCTGACTTTC. Translating it yields CASTTGANVLTF.

As to this clone: The same CDR3 can be traced to other DNA sequences in this sample. The chain uses TRBV6-5 and TRBJ2-2, with D unclear. Germline V gives CDR1 MNHEY, CDR2 SVGAGI. This CDR3 contains 13 residues. Trimming removed 0 bases at V and 6 bases at J, with 5 bases between. The CDR3 sequence: CASSYSGSGELFF. DNA of the CDR3: TGTGCCAGCAGTTACTCGGGCTCCGGGGAGCTGTTTTTT.

This chain links TRBV11-2 with TRBJ2-2; D not certain. The CDR3 has 8 residues. With 11 bases removed from V and 6 bases from J, the gap between germline ends came to 1 base. Germline V gives CDR1 SGHAT, CDR2 FQNNGV. The CDR3 DNA sequence: TGTGCCGCCGGGGAGCTGTTTTTT. Its protein is CAAGELFF.

This rearrangement joins TRBV9 to TRBJ2-1; possible D gene TRBD2, 7 bases. Germline loops: CDR1 SGDLS, CDR2 YYNGEE. The CDR3 is 14 amino acids. The V and J ends lost 2 bases and 4 bases respectively, with 10 bases between them. Written as DNA, the CDR3 is TGTGCCAGCAGCGTTGCGGGGGCTTACAATGAGCAGTTCTTC. Translation: CASSVAGAYNEQFF.

This sequence joins TRBV18 and TRBJ2-7; maybe TRBD1 (6 bases). The V and J ends lost 5 bases and 2 bases respectively, with 10 bases between them. Germline V lookup: CDR1 KGHSH, CDR2 LQKENI. The CDR3 contains 13 residues. CDR3 DNA sequence: TGTGCCAGCTCAACCCCAGGGGCCTACGAGCAGTACTTC. Translating gives CASSTPGAYEQYF.

This clone has only a few counts. This chain joins TRBV19 and TRBJ1-2; D not certain. V gave up 8 bases and J gave up 6 bases, with 13 bases separating them. The CDR3 is 12 amino acids. Germline V gene sequence: CDR1 LNHDA, CDR2 SQIVND (reference sequence). The CDR3 DNA is TGTGCCAGTTCTCTTTCCCGCCATGGCTACACCTTC. It translates to CASSLSRHGYTF. The full variable domain, in which reference TRBV19 and TRBJ1-2 provide the parts outside the CDR3, is DGGITQSPKYLFRKEGQNVTLSCEQNLNHDAMYWYRQDPGQGLRLIYYSQIVNDFQKGDIAEGYSVSREKKESFPLTVTSAQKNPTAFYLCASSLSRHGYTFGSGTRLTVV.

The rearrangement links TRBV7-7 to TRBJ2-3; 14 nucleotides match TRBD2. Germline lookup yields CDR1 SSHAT and CDR2 FNYEAQ (reference sequence). The CDR3 consists of 16 residues. V shed 5 bases, J shed 4 bases, and the junction held 5 bases outside the gene matches. DNA of the CDR3: TGTGCCAGCAGCCCGGGACTAGCGGGAGTATCAGATACGCAGTATTTT. Its protein is CASSPGLAGVSDTQYF.

This clone was counted ten times or more. The chain recombines TRBV25-1 with TRBJ2-5; 12 bases map to TRBD1. This CDR3 has 18 amino acids. V lost 4 bases and J lost 3; bases outside the gene matches: 12. Per germline, CDR1 MGHDK and CDR2 SYGVNS. The CDR3 DNA sequence: TGTGCCAGCAGTGGGACCGGGACAGGGGGCCGGAAGGAAGAGACCCAGTACTTC. Protein product: CASSGTGTGGRKEETQYF.

The CDR3 reads CASSLGPELYNEQFF. CDR3 DNA sequence: TGTGCCAGCAGCTTAGGTCCGGAGCTTTACAATGAGCAGTTCTTC. The chain uses TRBV7-3 and TRBJ2-1, with D unclear. V gave up 2 bases and J gave up 4 bases, with 12 bases separating them. CDR1 is SGHTA and CDR2 is FQGTGA in the germline V gene. CDR3 length: 15 residues.

This clone was observed a handful of times. The chain has TRBV5-1 and TRBJ2-2; 10 bases fit TRBD2. Trimming removed 5 bases from V and 6 bases from J; junction bases left unmatched: 7. The germline V gene has CDR1 SGHRS and CDR2 YFSETQ. There are 15 residues in the CDR3. The CDR3 DNA is TGCGCCAGCAGAGATCTAGCGGGAGAAGCCGGGGAGCTGTTTTTT. It is translated as CASRDLAGEAGELFF.

The chain is built from TRBV7-6 and TRBJ2-7; no clear D gene. Germline-derived CDR1 and CDR2 are SGHVS and FNYEAQ. The CDR3 totals 14 residues. The germline V and J ends were trimmed by 1 base and 2 bases, with 9 bases remaining between them. CDR3 loop: CASSLVENPYEQYF. The CDR3 DNA is TGTGCCAGCAGCTTAGTGGAGAATCCCTACGAGCAGTACTTC. The variable domain in full, with the rest retrieved from reference TRBV7-6 and TRBJ2-7, is GAGVSQSPRYKVTKRGQDVALRCDPISGHVSLYWYRQALGQGPEFLTYFNYEAQQDKSGLPNDRFSAERPEGSISTLTIQRTEQRDSAMYRCASSLVENPYEQYFGPGTRLTVT.

The chain uses TRBV27 and TRBJ2-7; the D is unclear. CDR1 is MNHEY and CDR2 is SMNVEV in the germline V gene (reference sequence). The CDR3 loop spans 13 amino acids. Trimming removed 0 bases at V and 6 bases at J, with 9 bases between. The CDR3 nucleotides are TGTGCCAGCAGTTTATCCCCTCCCCTCGAGCAGTACTTC. Its translation: CASSLSPPLEQYF.

The V call is TRBV5-1, the J call TRBJ2-7, with TRBD2 identical over 10 bases. Germline V gene lookup returns CDR1 SGHRS and CDR2 YFSETQ. The CDR3 sequence is 13 residues long. The V segment lost 4 bases and the J segment 7 bases; nucleotides outside the gene matches: 5. The CDR3 protein is CASSGGLALEQYF. The CDR3 DNA reads as TGCGCCAGCAGCGGGGGACTAGCGTTGGAGCAGTACTTC. The whole variable domain, filled in from reference TRBV5-1 and TRBJ2-7, reads KAGVTQTPRYLIKTRGQQVTLSCSPISGHRSVSWYQQTPGQGLQFLFEYFSETQRNKGNFPGRFSGRQFSNSRSEMNVSTLELGDSALYLCASSGGLALEQYFGPGTRLTVT.

The chain combines TRBV5-1 with TRBJ2-3; D is possibly TRBD1 (6 bases). Germline CDR1 SGHRS, CDR2 YFSETQ. V shed 4 bases and J shed 0 bases, with 12 bases lying between them. The CDR3 covers 15 residues. For the CDR3, the DNA is TGCGCCAGCAGCCCCGCCGGACAGAGCACAGATACGCAGTATTTT. Translation: CASSPAGQSTDTQYF.

The V gene is TRBV2, the J gene TRBJ1-5; D remains unclear. CDR1 SNHLY and CDR2 FYNNEI come from the germline V gene. This CDR3 contains 17 residues. V lost 1 base, J lost 6 bases, and 19 bases lay in between. In DNA, the CDR3 is TGTGCCAGCAGTGAAGACGCCTTTGTGGGGTATACTCAGCCCCAGCATTTT. This sequence encodes CASSEDAFVGYTQPQHF.

The genes are TRBV27 and TRBJ2-3; D not certain. Trimming took off 8 bases at V and 4 bases at J, with 16 bases between the two ends. Looked up from germline, CDR1 is MNHEY and CDR2 is SMNVEV (reference sequence). The CDR3 runs 14 residues. The CDR3 coding sequence is TGTGCCAGCCGCGGCGGAGAGTCAGCAGATACGCAGTATTTT. Residues: CASRGGESADTQYF.

The gene calls are TRBV28 and TRBJ1-2; D gene uncertain. The CDR3 totals 17 residues. CDR1 MDHEN and CDR2 SYDVKM come from the germline V gene. Trimming left V 1 base short and J 4 bases short, with 19 bases between. The CDR3 sequence: CASSLSWGGDHAYGYTF. CDR3 DNA: TGTGCCAGCAGTTTATCATGGGGTGGAGATCATGCCTATGGCTACACCTTC.

The chain combines TRBV29-1 with TRBJ2-1; 7 bases match TRBD1. The CDR3 sequence is 13 residues long. Losses at the gene ends were 3 bases for V and 2 bases for J; bases not matched to a gene: 1. CDR1 SQVTM and CDR2 ANQGSEA come from the germline V gene. The CDR3 coding sequence is TGCAGCGTTGACAGGGGGACCTACAATGAGCAGTTCTTC. Encoded protein: CSVDRGTYNEQFF.

In regard to this clone: Other DNA variants within this sample encode the same CDR3. This chain connects TRBV7-6 to TRBJ2-2, with D uncertain. V was cut by 1 base and J by 5 bases, with 2 bases left in between. Germline assignment: CDR1 SGHVS and CDR2 FNYEAQ. The CDR3 contains 12 residues. The CDR3 nucleotides are TGTGCCAGCAGCTTAGGTACCGGGGAGCTGTTTTTT. Translation: CASSLGTGELFF.

J is TRBJ2-3 and V is TRBV9, with unresolved D. The germline V and J ends were trimmed by 3 bases and 4 bases, with 9 bases remaining between them. Germline V gene sequence: CDR1 SGDLS, CDR2 YYNGEE. This CDR3 comprises 13 residues. The CDR3 DNA sequence: TGTGCCAGCAGCGCCTCTTTGGCAGATACGCAGTATTTT. It translates to CASSASLADTQYF.

This clone was observed a single time. Other DNA sequences of this sample code for an identical CDR3. The V and J genes are TRBV6-5 and TRBJ2-7; 9 bases line up with TRBD1. CDR1 MNHEY and CDR2 SVGAGI come from the germline V gene. This CDR3 spans 13 amino acids. V shed 5 bases, J shed 2 bases, and the junction held 1 base outside the gene matches. For the CDR3, the DNA is TGTGCCAGCAGTAGGACAGGGGCCTACGAGCAGTACTTC. The encoded protein is CASSRTGAYEQYF.

As concerns this clone: This specimen includes other DNA sequences encoding the same CDR3. The V gene is TRBV9, the J gene TRBJ2-7, with no clear D. This CDR3 spans 13 amino acids. Germline CDR1 SGDLS, CDR2 YYNGEE. Deletions cut 0 bases from V and 3 bases from J, with 7 bases between. Here the CDR3 DNA reads TGTGCCAGCAGCGTAGGGCCGGGCTACGAGCAGTACTTC. Its translation: CASSVGPGYEQYF.

The rearrangement joins TRBV6-1 to TRBJ2-7; 8 bases are shared with TRBD2. Germline CDR1 reads MNHNS; CDR2 reads SASEGT. Trimming at V came to 6 bases and at J to 2 bases, leaving 3 bases not matched to a gene. The length of the CDR3 is 13 residues. CDR3 DNA sequence: TGTGCCAGCAGCGGGGGGGCAACCTACGAGCAGTACTTC. Its translation is CASSGGATYEQYF.

The V and J genes are TRBV25-1 and TRBJ2-1, with 8 positions matching TRBD1. V was pared by 4 bases and J by 6 bases, with 14 bases of the junction left unmatched. The CDR3 loop spans 17 amino acids. Germline V gives CDR1 MGHDK, CDR2 SYGVNS. In nucleotides, the CDR3 is TGTGCCAGCAGTGGACTGGACAGGGTAGCGGATGCCAATGAGCAGTTCTTC. Protein product: CASSGLDRVADANEQFF.

This chain joins TRBV29-1 and TRBJ2-7; TRBD1 aligns across 11 bases. CDR3 size: 16 residues. CDR1 and CDR2 from the germline V gene are SQVTM and ANQGSEA. V lost 0 bases to trimming and J lost 0 bases; unmatched junction nucleotides: 4. The CDR3 DNA reads as TGCAGCGTTGAAGATCCGGACAGGGGGCCCTCCTACGAGCAGTACTTC. This codes for CSVEDPDRGPSYEQYF.

The chain is built from TRBV15 and TRBJ1-5, with 7 bases identical to TRBD1. The CDR3 covers 13 residues. Trimming at V came to 3 bases and at J to 6 bases, leaving 2 bases not matched to a gene. The V gene's germline CDR1 is LNHNV and CDR2 YYDKDF (reference sequence). The chain's CDR3 is CATSSRGGQPQHF. The CDR3 region has the DNA TGTGCCACCAGCAGCAGGGGGGGTCAGCCCCAGCATTTT.